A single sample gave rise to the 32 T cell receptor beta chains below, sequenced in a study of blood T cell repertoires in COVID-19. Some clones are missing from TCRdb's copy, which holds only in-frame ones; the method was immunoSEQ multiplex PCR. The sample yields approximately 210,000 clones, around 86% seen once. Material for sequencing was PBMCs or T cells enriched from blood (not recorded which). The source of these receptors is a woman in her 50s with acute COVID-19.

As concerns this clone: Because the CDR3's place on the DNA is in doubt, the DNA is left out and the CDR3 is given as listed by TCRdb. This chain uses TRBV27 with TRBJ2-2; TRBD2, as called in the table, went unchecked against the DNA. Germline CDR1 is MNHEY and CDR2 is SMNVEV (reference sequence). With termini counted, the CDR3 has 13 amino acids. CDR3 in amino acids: CASSFLETGELFF.

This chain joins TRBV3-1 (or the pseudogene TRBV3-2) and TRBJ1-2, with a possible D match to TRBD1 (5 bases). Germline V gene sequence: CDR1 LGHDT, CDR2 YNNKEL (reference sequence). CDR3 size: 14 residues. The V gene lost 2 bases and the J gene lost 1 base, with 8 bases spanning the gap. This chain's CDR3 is CASSQRGINYGYTF. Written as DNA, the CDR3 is TGTGCCAGCAGCCAACGGGGGATTAACTATGGCTACACCTTC.

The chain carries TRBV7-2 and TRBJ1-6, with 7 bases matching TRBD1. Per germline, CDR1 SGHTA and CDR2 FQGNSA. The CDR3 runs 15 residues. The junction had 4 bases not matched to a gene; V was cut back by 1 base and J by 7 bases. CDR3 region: CASSLVGRGNSPLHF. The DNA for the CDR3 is TGTGCCAGCAGCTTAGTTGGCAGGGGGAATTCACCCCTCCACTTT.

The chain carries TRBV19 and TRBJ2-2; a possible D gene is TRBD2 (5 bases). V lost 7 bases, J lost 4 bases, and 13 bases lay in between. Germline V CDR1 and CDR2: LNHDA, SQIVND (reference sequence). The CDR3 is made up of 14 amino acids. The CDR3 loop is CASKVRTGTGELFF. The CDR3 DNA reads TGTGCCAGTAAGGTCAGGACTGGCACCGGGGAGCTGTTTTTT.

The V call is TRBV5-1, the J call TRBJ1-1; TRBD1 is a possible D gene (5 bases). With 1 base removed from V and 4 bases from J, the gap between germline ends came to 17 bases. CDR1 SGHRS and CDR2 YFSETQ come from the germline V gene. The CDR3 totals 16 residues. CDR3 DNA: TGCGCCAGCAGCTTGAGCGCAGGGCCCTGGGGCACTGAAGCTTTCTTT. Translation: CASSLSAGPWGTEAFF.

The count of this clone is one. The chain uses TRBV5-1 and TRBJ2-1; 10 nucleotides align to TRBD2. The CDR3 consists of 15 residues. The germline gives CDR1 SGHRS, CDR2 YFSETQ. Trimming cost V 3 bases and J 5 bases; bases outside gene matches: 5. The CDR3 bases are TGCGCCAGCAGCTACTTAGCGGGGGGTAACAATGAGCAGTTCTTC. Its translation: CASSYLAGGNNEQFF.

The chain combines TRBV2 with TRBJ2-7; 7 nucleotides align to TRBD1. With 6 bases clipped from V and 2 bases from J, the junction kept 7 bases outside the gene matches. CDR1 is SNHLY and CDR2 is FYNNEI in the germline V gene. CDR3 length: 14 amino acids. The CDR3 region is CASRRQGATYEQYF. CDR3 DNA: TGTGCCAGCAGGAGACAGGGAGCCACCTACGAGCAGTACTTC. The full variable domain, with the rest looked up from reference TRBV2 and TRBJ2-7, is EPEVTQTPSHQVTQMGQEVILRCVPISNHLYFYWYRQILGQKVEFLVSFYNNEISEKSEIFDDQFSVERPDGSNFTLKIRSTKLEDSAMYFCASRRQGATYEQYFGPGTRLTVT.

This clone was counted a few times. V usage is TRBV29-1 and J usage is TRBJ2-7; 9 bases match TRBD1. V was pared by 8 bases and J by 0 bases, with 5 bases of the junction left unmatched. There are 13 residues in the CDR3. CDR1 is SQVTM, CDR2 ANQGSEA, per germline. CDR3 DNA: TGCAGCACCCGGACAGGGGCCTCCTACGAGCAGTACTTC. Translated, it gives CSTRTGASYEQYF.

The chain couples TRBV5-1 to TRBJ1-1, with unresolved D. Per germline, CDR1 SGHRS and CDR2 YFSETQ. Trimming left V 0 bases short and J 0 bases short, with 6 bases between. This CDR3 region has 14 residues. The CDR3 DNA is TGCGCCAGCAGCTTGGGTCACATGAACACTGAAGCTTTCTTT. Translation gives CASSLGHMNTEAFF.

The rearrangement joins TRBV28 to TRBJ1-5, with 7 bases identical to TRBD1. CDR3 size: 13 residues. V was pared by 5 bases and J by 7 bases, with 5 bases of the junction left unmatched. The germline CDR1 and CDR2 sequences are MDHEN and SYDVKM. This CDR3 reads CASSRQGAQPQHF. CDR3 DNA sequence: TGTGCCAGCAGTCGACAGGGCGCGCAGCCCCAGCATTTT.

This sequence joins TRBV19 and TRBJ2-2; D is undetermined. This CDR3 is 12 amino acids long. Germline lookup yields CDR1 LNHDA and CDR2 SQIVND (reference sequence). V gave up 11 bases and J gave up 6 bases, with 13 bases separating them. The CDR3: CASQVFPGELFF. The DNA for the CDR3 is TGTGCCTCCCAGGTGTTCCCCGGGGAGCTGTTTTTT. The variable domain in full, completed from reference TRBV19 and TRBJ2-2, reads DGGITQSPKYLFRKEGQNVTLSCEQNLNHDAMYWYRQDPGQGLRLIYYSQIVNDFQKGDIAEGYSVSREKKESFPLTVTSAQKNPTAFYLCASQVFPGELFFGEGSRLTVL.

The CDR3 nucleotides read TGTGCCAGCAGCTTAGCGCAGAGAGCGGGGAACTACGAGCAGTACTTC. This gives the protein CASSLAQRAGNYEQYF. The rearrangement links TRBV7-8 to TRBJ2-7; TRBD2 matches 7 bases. The length of the CDR3 is 16 residues. In germline, CDR1 is SGHVS, CDR2 FQNEAQ. The junction had 8 bases not matched to a gene; V was cut back by 0 bases and J by 3 bases.

The CDR3 DNA reads as TGTGCCAGCAGCTACGTGGGCGAGACCCAGTACTTC. Translated, it gives CASSYVGETQYF. The chain employs TRBV5-4 and TRBJ2-5; D unclear. Trimming took off 3 bases at V and 5 bases at J, with 8 bases between the two ends. Germline CDR1 and CDR2: SGHNT and YYREEE (reference sequence). The CDR3 runs 12 residues.

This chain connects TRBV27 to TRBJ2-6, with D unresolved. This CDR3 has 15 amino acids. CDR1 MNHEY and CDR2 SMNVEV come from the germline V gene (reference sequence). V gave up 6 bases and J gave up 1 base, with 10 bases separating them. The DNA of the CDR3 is TGTGCCAGCAGCCTATTTAAATCTGGGGCCAACGTCCTGACTTTC. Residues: CASSLFKSGANVLTF. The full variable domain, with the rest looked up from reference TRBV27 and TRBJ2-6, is EAQVTQNPRYLITVTGKKLTVTCSQNMNHEYMSWYRQDPGLGLRQIYYSMNVEVTDKGDVPEGYKVSRKEKRNFPLILESPSPNQTSLYFCASSLFKSGANVLTFGAGSRLTVL.

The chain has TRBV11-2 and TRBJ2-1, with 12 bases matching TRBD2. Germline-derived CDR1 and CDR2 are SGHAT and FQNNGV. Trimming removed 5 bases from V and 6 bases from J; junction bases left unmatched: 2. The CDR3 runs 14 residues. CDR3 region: CASSMTSGSNEQFF. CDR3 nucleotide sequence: TGTGCCAGCAGCATGACTAGCGGGAGCAATGAGCAGTTCTTC.

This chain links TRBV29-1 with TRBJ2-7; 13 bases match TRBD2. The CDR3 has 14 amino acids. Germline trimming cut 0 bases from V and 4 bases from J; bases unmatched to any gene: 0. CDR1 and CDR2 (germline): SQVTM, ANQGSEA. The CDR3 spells CSVEELAGGYEQYF. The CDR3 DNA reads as TGCAGCGTTGAAGAACTAGCGGGAGGGTACGAGCAGTACTTC.

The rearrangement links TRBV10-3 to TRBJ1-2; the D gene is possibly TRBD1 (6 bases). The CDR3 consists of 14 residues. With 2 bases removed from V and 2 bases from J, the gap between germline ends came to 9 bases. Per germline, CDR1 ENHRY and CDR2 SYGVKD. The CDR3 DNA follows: TGTGCCATCAGTGAGGCGGGGGCGAACTATGGCTACACCTTC. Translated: CAISEAGANYGYTF.

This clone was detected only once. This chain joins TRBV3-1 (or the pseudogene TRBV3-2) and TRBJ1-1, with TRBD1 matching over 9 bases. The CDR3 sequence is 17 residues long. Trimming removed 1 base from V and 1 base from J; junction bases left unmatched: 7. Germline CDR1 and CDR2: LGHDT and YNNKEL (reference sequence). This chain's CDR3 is CASSQGIQGASNTEAFF. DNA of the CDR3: TGTGCCAGCAGCCAAGGCATACAGGGGGCTTCGAACACTGAAGCTTTCTTT.

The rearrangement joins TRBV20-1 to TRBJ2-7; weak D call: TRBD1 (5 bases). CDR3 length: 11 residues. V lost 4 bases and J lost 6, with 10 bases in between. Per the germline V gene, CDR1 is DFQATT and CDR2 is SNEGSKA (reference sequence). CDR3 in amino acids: CSATSGFEQYF. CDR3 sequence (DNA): TGCAGTGCTACCTCAGGGTTCGAGCAGTACTTC.

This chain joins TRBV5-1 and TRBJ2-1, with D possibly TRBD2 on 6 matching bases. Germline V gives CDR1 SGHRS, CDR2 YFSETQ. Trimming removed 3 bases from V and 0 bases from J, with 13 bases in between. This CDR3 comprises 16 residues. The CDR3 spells CASSSSAGSSYNEQFF. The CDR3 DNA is TGCGCCAGCAGCTCAAGCGCGGGAAGCTCCTACAATGAGCAGTTCTTC.

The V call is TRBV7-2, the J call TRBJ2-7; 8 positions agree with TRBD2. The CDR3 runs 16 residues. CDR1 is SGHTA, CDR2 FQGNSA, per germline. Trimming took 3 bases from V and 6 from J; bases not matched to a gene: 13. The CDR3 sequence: CASSFGRGGVLGEQYF. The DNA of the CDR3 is TGTGCCAGCAGCTTCGGTCGGGGGGGCGTTCTGGGCGAGCAGTACTTC.

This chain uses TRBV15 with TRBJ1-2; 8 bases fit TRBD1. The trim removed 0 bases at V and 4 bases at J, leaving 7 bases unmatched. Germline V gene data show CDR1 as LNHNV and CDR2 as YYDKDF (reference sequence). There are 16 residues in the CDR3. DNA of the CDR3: TGTGCCACCAGCAGAGATCGACAGGGGTCGACCTATGGCTACACCTTC. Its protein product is CATSRDRQGSTYGYTF.

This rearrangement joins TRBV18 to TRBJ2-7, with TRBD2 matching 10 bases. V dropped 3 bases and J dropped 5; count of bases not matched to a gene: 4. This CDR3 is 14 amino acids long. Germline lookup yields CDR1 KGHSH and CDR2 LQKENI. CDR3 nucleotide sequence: TGTGCCAGCTCACCCTCTAGCGGGAGTCACGAGCAGTACTTC. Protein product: CASSPSSGSHEQYF. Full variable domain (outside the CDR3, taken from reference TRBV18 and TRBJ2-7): NAGVMQNPRHLVRRRGQEARLRCSPMKGHSHVYWYRQLPEEGLKFMVYLQKENIIDESGMPKERFSAEFPKEGPSILRIQQVVRGDSAAYFCASSPSSGSHEQYFGPGTRLTVT.

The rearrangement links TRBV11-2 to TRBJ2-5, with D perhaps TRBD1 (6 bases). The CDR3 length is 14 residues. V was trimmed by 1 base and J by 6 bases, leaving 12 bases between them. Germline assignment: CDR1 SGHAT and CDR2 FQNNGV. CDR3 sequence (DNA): TGTGCCAGCAGCTTAGGTCAGGGGTTTAAGACCCAGTACTTC. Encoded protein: CASSLGQGFKTQYF.

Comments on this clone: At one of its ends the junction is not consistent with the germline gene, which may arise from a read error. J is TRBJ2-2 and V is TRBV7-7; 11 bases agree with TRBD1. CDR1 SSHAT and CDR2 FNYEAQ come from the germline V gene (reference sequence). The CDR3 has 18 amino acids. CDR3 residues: CASSPNLGQGAGTGELFF. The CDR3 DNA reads TGTGCTAGCAGCCCCAATTTAGGACAGGGGGCGGGCACCGGGGAGCTGTTTTTT.

Written as DNA, the CDR3 is TGTGCCAGCAGCCCCCGTAGCGGGAGATTAGATACGCAGTATTTT. This encodes CASSPRSGRLDTQYF. The chain combines TRBV7-9 with TRBJ2-3; 9 nucleotides line up with TRBD2. After removal of 5 bases from V and 5 bases from J, the junction contained 8 bases not matched to a gene. CDR3 length: 15 residues. Germline lookup yields CDR1 SEHNR and CDR2 FQNEAQ (reference sequence). The full variable domain, with the rest looked up from reference TRBV7-9 and TRBJ2-3, is DTGVSQNPRHKITKRGQNVTFRCDPISEHNRLYWYRQTLGQGPEFLTYFQNEAQLEKSRLLSDRFSAERPKGSFSTLEIQRTEQGDSAMYLCASSPRSGRLDTQYFGPGTRLTVL.

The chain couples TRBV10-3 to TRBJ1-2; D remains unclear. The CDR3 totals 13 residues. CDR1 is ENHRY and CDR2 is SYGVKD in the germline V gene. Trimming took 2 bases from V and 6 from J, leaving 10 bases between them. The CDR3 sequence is CAISENGSNGYTF. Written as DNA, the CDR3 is TGTGCCATCAGTGAGAATGGTTCTAATGGCTACACCTTC.

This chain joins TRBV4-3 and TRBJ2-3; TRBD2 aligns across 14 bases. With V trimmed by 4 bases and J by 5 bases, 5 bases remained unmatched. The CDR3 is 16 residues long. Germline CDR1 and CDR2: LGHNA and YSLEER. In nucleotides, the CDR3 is TGCGCCAGCAGCCCGACTAGCGGGGGGGCCGTAGATACGCAGTATTTT. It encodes CASSPTSGGAVDTQYF.

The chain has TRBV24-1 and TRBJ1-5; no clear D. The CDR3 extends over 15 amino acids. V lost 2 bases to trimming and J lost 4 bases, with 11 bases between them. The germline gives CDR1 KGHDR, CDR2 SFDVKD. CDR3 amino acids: CATSDSRVWNQPQHF. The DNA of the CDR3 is TGTGCCACCAGTGATTCGCGGGTTTGGAATCAGCCCCAGCATTTT.

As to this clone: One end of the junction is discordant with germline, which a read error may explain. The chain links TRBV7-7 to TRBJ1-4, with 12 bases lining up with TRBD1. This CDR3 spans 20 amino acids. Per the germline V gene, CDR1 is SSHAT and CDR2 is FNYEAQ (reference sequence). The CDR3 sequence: CASSLDQRDRGRRTNEKLFF. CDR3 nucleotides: TGTGCTAGCAGCTTAGATCAGCGGGACAGGGGGCGGAGAACTAATGAAAAACTGTTTTTT.

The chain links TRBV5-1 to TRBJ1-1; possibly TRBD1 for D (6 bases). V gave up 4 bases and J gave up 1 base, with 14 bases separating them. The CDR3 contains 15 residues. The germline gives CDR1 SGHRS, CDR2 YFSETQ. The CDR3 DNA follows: TGCGCCAGCAGCACCAGACAGGCCGAGAACACTGAAGCTTTCTTT. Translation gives CASSTRQAENTEAFF.

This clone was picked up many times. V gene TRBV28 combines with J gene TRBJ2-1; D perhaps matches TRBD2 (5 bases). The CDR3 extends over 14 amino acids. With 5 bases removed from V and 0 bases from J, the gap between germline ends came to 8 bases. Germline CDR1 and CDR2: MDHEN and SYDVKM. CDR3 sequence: CASSLSGSYNEQFF. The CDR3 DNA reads TGTGCCAGCAGTCTCAGCGGCTCCTACAATGAGCAGTTCTTC.